Below, 12 T cell receptor beta chains from the same sample are listed, as sequenced in a study of T cell changes during pregnancy in multiple sclerosis. Sequencing was performed with immunoSEQ multiplex PCR; in TCRdb, only in-frame clones are kept and a portion is missing. The table has tens of thousands of clones, around 80% seen once; the top ten hold 0.6% to 0.8%. Material: CD4+ T cells from peripheral blood mononuclear cells, obtained before pregnancy. The source of these receptors is a female donor with multiple sclerosis, enrolled in a pregnancy study.

This clone has only a few counts. The chain carries TRBV12-5 and TRBJ1-1; D not resolved. V was cut by 5 bases and J by 4 bases, with 8 bases left in between. From germline, CDR1 is LGHNT and CDR2 FRNRAP. CDR3 size: 12 residues. CDR3 amino acids: CASGRVGTEAFF. For the CDR3, the DNA is TGTGCTAGTGGTCGGGTGGGCACTGAAGCTTTCTTT.

The gene calls are TRBV12-2 and TRBJ1-1. TRBV12-2 is a recognized pseudogene. The CDR3 has 10 amino acids. For the CDR3, the DNA is TGTGCAAGTATAAACACTGAAGCTTTCTTT. Protein product: CASINTEAFF.

The chain has TRBV11-2 and TRBJ1-2; D is perhaps TRBD1 (6 bases). The CDR3 loop spans 16 amino acids. V lost 4 bases, J lost 2 bases, and 17 bases lay in between. Per germline, CDR1 SGHAT and CDR2 FQNNGV. The CDR3: CASSSNTGKFNYGYTF. The DNA of the CDR3 is TGTGCCAGCAGCTCTAATACAGGGAAATTCAACTATGGCTACACCTTC.

This chain uses TRBV7-2 with TRBJ2-7; D ambiguous. V was clipped by 4 bases and J by 6 bases, with 10 bases between them. Per the germline V gene, CDR1 is SGHTA and CDR2 is FQGNSA. The CDR3 spans 12 residues. The CDR3 reads CASSSYSSEQYF. The CDR3 DNA sequence: TGTGCCAGCAGCTCCTACTCAAGCGAGCAGTACTTC.

The chain links TRBV5-1 to TRBJ2-3; 8 bases line up with TRBD2. The ends lost 2 bases at V and 1 base at J; junction bases unmatched: 3. The CDR3 is 15 amino acids. Germline CDR1 reads SGHRS; CDR2 reads YFSETQ. The CDR3 here is CASSFRREGTDTQYF. Written as DNA, the CDR3 is TGCGCCAGCAGCTTTAGGCGGGAGGGCACAGATACGCAGTATTTT.

The chain is built from TRBV5-1 and TRBJ1-2; 12 bases are a match to TRBD1. V lost 0 bases to trimming and J lost 6 bases; unmatched junction nucleotides: 3. This CDR3 region has 15 residues. CDR1 and CDR2 from the germline V gene are SGHRS and YFSETQ. The CDR3 sequence: CASSLGGTGGDGYTF. As DNA, the CDR3 is TGCGCCAGCAGCTTGGGGGGGACAGGGGGCGATGGCTACACCTTC.

This chain connects TRBV5-6 to TRBJ1-2; maybe TRBD1 (5 bases). V was trimmed by 4 bases and J by 1 base, leaving 17 bases between them. Germline CDR1 and CDR2: SGHDT and YYEEEE. The CDR3 extends over 16 amino acids. The CDR3 protein is CASSRGGITFNYGYTF. The CDR3 DNA is TGTGCCAGCAGCCGGGGGGGGATTACCTTTAACTATGGCTACACCTTC.

The chain combines TRBV7-8 with TRBJ1-1, with 7 bases matching TRBD1. There are 14 residues in the CDR3. With 7 bases clipped from V and 2 bases from J, the junction kept 7 bases outside the gene matches. Germline CDR1 and CDR2: SGHVS and FQNEAQ. The CDR3 sequence is CASIRDRKNTEAFF. CDR3 in DNA: TGTGCCAGCATTCGGGACAGAAAAAACACTGAAGCTTTCTTT.

The rearrangement joins TRBV7-2 to TRBJ1-2; 7 bases fit TRBD1. The V gene's germline CDR1 is SGHTA and CDR2 FQGNSA. The CDR3 sequence is 13 residues long. Unmatched junction bases numbered 3, after V lost 5 bases and J lost 3 bases. The CDR3 DNA reads TGTGCCAGCAGCCCTGACAGGGACTATGGCTACACCTTC. It translates to CASSPDRDYGYTF.

The V call is TRBV7-3, the J call TRBJ2-3; 7 positions agree with TRBD2. Germline lookup yields CDR1 SGHTA and CDR2 FQGTGA. The V gene end was trimmed by 5 bases and the J gene end by 0 bases; junction bases not matched to a gene: 8. The CDR3 runs 16 residues. The CDR3 bases are TGTGCCAGCAGCACGCAAGCGGGACTAAGCACAGATACGCAGTATTTT. Protein: CASSTQAGLSTDTQYF. The full variable domain, its missing parts supplied by reference TRBV7-3 and TRBJ2-3, is GAGVSQTPSNKVTEKGKYVELRCDPISGHTALYWYRQSLGQGPEFLIYFQGTGAADDSGLPNDRFFAVRPEGSVSTLKIQRTERGDSAVYLCASSTQAGLSTDTQYFGPGTRLTVL.

The gene calls are TRBV27 and TRBJ1-2; 9 bases line up with TRBD1. V was clipped by 4 bases and J by 4 bases; unmatched bases: 1. This CDR3 comprises 13 residues. Germline V gene data show CDR1 as MNHEY and CDR2 as SMNVEV (reference sequence). The DNA for the CDR3 is TGTGCCAGCAGTTCGGACAGGGGCTATGGCTACACCTTC. This translates into CASSSDRGYGYTF.

J is TRBJ1-2 and V is TRBV5-1, with 7 bases fitting TRBD1. CDR1 is SGHRS, CDR2 YFSETQ, per germline. The CDR3 extends over 13 amino acids. J was trimmed by 8 bases and V by 4 bases; bases with no gene match: 8. CDR3 amino acids: CASSPTGVRGYTF. The CDR3 coding sequence is TGCGCCAGCAGCCCCACAGGGGTCCGCGGCTACACCTTC.